This T cell receptor beta chain was captured in a study of blood T cell repertoires in COVID-19 (dated by TCRdb to the early 2020s). Looking at the study overall: The collaborator samples originated in the United States, Italy and Spain and spanned the acute and convalescent phases of COVID-19. The material from the prospective study consisted of cDNA or gDNA derived from T cells, B-cell-depleted T cells, or PBMCs. Deeply sampled blood TCRbeta repertoires from subjects exposed to, actively infected with, or recovered from COVID-19 were included in the dataset. A freely available public database, intended as a resource for researchers studying the immune response to SARS-CoV-2, is where the repertoires were released. The samples were drawn from two sources: the first 160 participants of the ongoing ImmuneRACE study, and some 1,300 subjects contributed by 6 global collaborators. A de-identified subject ID, COVID-19 status, age in years and sex were almost always included in the sample metadata. HLA class I and class II types, where available, came from metadata supplied by the sample provider rather than from assay-based typing.

TCRbeta CDR3 regions were amplified from genomic DNA by means of the immunoSEQ Assay, a bias-controlled multiplex PCR. As for the authors' bioinformatics: Nucleated cell counts per sample were estimated from amplification of reference gene primers within the assay. Sequence reads were collapsed and filtered to measure the absolute abundance of every unique TCRbeta CDR3 rearrangement. For each sample, productive Simpson clonality was calculated as the square root of Simpson's diversity index across productive rearrangements. What TCRdb holds here is the immuneACCESS table cut down to in-frame rearrangements. Part of the clones is not present; checked against another copy, under half of the missing clones reflect an unresolved V gene, and the others are unexplained. That table furnishes V, J and clone size, whereas the DNA furnished D and trimming. For this sample there are 150,000 to 200,000 clones; 88% appear just once. The ten largest clones represent under 5% of the sample.

As concerns this clone: Which antigen it targets is not known. No base qualities exist here, and no much larger clone lies one base off it.

The collaborating institutions used their own protocols to collect whole blood in K2EDTA tubes. Collaborator samples were shipped for TCRbeta analysis as frozen whole blood, isolated PBMCs, or DNA extracted from either sample type. The germline V gene (reference sequence) supplies CDR1 LNHNV and CDR2 YYDKDF. Inclusive of the bounding cysteine and phenylalanine, the CDR3 is 15 residues long. CDR3 DNA only is kept here, 45 bases in frame from base 1. The V end loses 0 bases and the J end loses 5 bases, and a stretch of 14 bases separates them. General findings and caveats noted by the study authors: The amount of clinical and demographic metadata varied by source and participant and was provided uncurated.

The rearranged segments are TRBV15 and TRBJ2-7; TRBD1 is possibly the D segment (5 matching bases). Sequences were obtained from peripheral blood. This receptor was identified in a human donor in a cohort sampled during active COVID-19. The DNA sequence follows: TGTGCCACCAGCAGAGATGGGGCAGGGTCTGACGAGCAGTACTTC. This sequence encodes CATSRDGAGSDEQYF.